These 7 T cell receptor beta chains share one sample of origin, sequenced in a study of T cell responses to AZD1222 COVID-19 vaccine. Clones were sequenced by immunoSEQ multiplex PCR, and TCRdb holds only the in-frame ones, with some missing. The sample lists 120,000 or so clones, 90% occurring once. The sample here was peripheral blood, taken on day 0 of AZD1222 vaccination. Receptor source: an adult in good health.

This clone showed up just once. This chain joins TRBV25-1 and TRBJ1-6; D unclear. Germline CDR1 reads MGHDK; CDR2 reads SYGVNS. This CDR3 has 14 residues. Trimming shortened V by 3 bases and J by 10 bases, and 13 bases separated the two germline ends. CDR3 nucleotide sequence: TGTGCCAGCAGTGATTGGAGGGTCGACTCACCCCTCCACTTT. Residues: CASSDWRVDSPLHF.

This clone was seen a single time. V is TRBV7-9 and J is TRBJ2-7; no clear D gene. The CDR3 totals 13 residues. Trimming took off 2 bases at V and 6 bases at J, with 11 bases between the two ends. Germline V gene sequence: CDR1 SEHNR, CDR2 FQNEAQ (reference sequence). CDR3 sequence (DNA): TGTGCCAGCAGCTTATCCCCAGAACCCGAGCAGTACTTC. This sequence encodes CASSLSPEPEQYF. Full variable domain (missing parts from reference TRBV7-9 and TRBJ2-7): DTGVSQNPRHKITKRGQNVTFRCDPISEHNRLYWYRQTLGQGPEFLTYFQNEAQLEKSRLLSDRFSAERPKGSFSTLEIQRTEQGDSAMYLCASSLSPEPEQYFGPGTRLTVT.

This rearrangement joins TRBV20-1 to TRBJ1-2; D is undetermined. Trimming stripped 4 bases from V and 8 bases from J, with 11 bases between. Germline V gene lookup returns CDR1 DFQATT and CDR2 SNEGSKA (reference sequence). The CDR3 runs to 11 residues. The CDR3 reads CSAINPWGYTF. CDR3 DNA sequence: TGCAGTGCTATCAACCCGTGGGGCTACACCTTC.

The gene calls are TRBV5-4 and TRBJ2-3; 12 bases agree with TRBD2. After removal of 4 bases from V and 2 bases from J, the junction contained 5 bases not matched to a gene. CDR1 SGHNT and CDR2 YYREEE come from the germline V gene (reference sequence). The CDR3 sequence is 16 residues long. CDR3 coding DNA: TGTGCCAGCAGCCGTACTAGCGGGAGGTTCACAGATACGCAGTATTTT. Its translation is CASSRTSGRFTDTQYF.

The rearrangement links TRBV29-1 to TRBJ2-1; 9 nucleotides line up with TRBD1. The CDR3 has 13 amino acids. The germline V gene encodes CDR1 SQVTM and CDR2 ANQGSEA. V shed 6 bases and J 7 bases; nucleotides not matched to a gene: 7. The CDR3 sequence: CSVDLTGGNEQFF. In DNA form, the CDR3 reads TGCAGCGTCGATCTGACAGGGGGTAATGAGCAGTTCTTC.

The chain uses TRBV3-1 (or the pseudogene TRBV3-2) and TRBJ1-3; 11 bases map to TRBD1. Germline loops: CDR1 LGHDT, CDR2 YNNKEL (reference sequence). V dropped 4 bases and J dropped 5; count of bases not matched to a gene: 4. This CDR3 region has 15 residues. This CDR3 is CASSLGTGGRNTIYF. As DNA, the CDR3 is TGTGCCAGCAGCCTAGGGACAGGGGGGAGAAACACCATATATTTT.

This rearrangement joins TRBV11-2 to TRBJ2-6; 9 bases line up with TRBD1. Germline V gives CDR1 SGHAT, CDR2 FQNNGV. The CDR3 is made up of 18 amino acids. The V and J ends lost 3 bases and 3 bases, in that order; junction bases with no gene match: 9. The CDR3 region is CASSFYRGRSDGANVLTF. CDR3 bases: TGTGCCAGCAGCTTCTACAGGGGGCGCTCGGATGGGGCCAACGTCCTGACTTTC.